The rows below give T cell receptor beta chains drawn from one sample of a study of beta chain features in type 1 diabetes. TCRdb's copy holds only in-frame clones and misses some; the assay was immunoSEQ multiplex PCR. The sample consists of 600,000 to 700,000 clones, 9.5% to 15% of them appearing once. The source material was naive CD4+ T cells from blood. These receptors came from a man younger than 45 with type 1 diabetes. Both conserved end residues are part of each CDR3. D genes are given only for firm matches. Clone sizes are given selectively: once, few, many, or a class where the clone is expanded.

j_call,v_call,d_call,clone_size,cdr3_aa,cdr3_nt
TRBJ2-7,TRBV2,NA,NA,CASRKDGELYEQYF,TGTGCCAGCAGGAAGGACGGAGAGCTCTACGAGCAGTACTTC
TRBJ2-1,TRBV5-1,NA,few,CASSLAGDNEQFF,TGCGCCAGCAGCCTCGCAGGGGACAATGAGCAGTTCTTC
TRBJ1-4,TRBV19,NA,few,CASRGGATNEKLFF,TGTGCCAGTAGGGGTGGAGCAACTAATGAAAAACTGTTTTTT
TRBJ2-1,TRBV29-1,TRBD1,NA,CSACDRALSEQFF,TGCAGCGCATGCGACAGGGCCCTTAGTGAGCAGTTCTTC
TRBJ2-1,TRBV5-4,NA,few,CASSLVPGEQFF,TGTGCCAGCAGCTTGGTACCGGGAGAGCAGTTCTTC
TRBJ2-1,TRBV18,NA,NA,CASSPPDVVGYNEQFF,TGTGCCAGCTCACCACCGGACGTAGTGGGGTACAATGAGCAGTTCTTC
TRBJ1-5,TRBV7-8,NA,few,CASSALVAADNQPQHF,TGTGCCAGCAGCGCCCTTGTGGCGGCAGACAATCAGCCCCAGCATTTT
TRBJ2-2,TRBV11-2,TRBD1,NA,CASSLYRGEYTGELFF,TGTGCCAGCAGCTTATACAGGGGGGAGTACACCGGGGAGCTGTTTTTT
TRBJ2-7,TRBV6-5,NA,few,CASSYGEGGLAYF,TGTGCCAGCAGTTACGGGGAAGGGGGGCTAGCCTACTTC
TRBJ1-4,TRBV5-6,NA,NA,CASSLGVGNEKLFF,TGTGCCAGCAGCTTGGGGGTCGGTAATGAAAAACTGTTTTTT
TRBJ2-5,TRBV5-1,NA,NA,CASSFSGIRQETQYF,TGCGCCAGCAGCTTTTCAGGGATTCGCCAAGAGACCCAGTACTTC
TRBJ2-1,TRBV13,NA,few,CASSLGHATYNEQFF,TGTGCCAGCAGCTTGGGACACGCTACCTACAATGAGCAGTTCTTC
TRBJ2-5,TRBV21-1,NA,NA,CASKDRDGVETQYF,TGTGCCAGCAAAGACAGGGACGGAGTAGAGACCCAGTACTTC
TRBJ2-2,TRBV11-3,NA,NA,CASSLDKGIGELFF,TGTGCCAGCAGCTTAGATAAGGGTATCGGGGAGCTGTTTTTT
TRBJ2-5,TRBV5-6,NA,NA,CASRGEAKTQYF,TGTGCCAGCAGGGGGGAGGCGAAGACCCAGTACTTC
TRBJ1-1,TRBV5-4,TRBD1,few,CASSQTGTGGNTEAFF,TGTGCCAGCAGCCAGACAGGGACAGGGGGGAACACTGAAGCTTTCTTT
TRBJ1-2,TRBV7-2,NA,few,CASSLGGHTSSYGYTF,TGTGCCAGCAGCTTAGGAGGACATACCTCCTCCTATGGCTACACCTTC
TRBJ2-3,TRBV19,NA,few,CASSIPSITDTQYF,TGTGCCAGTAGTATTCCCTCGATCACAGATACGCAGTATTTT